These T cell receptor beta chains were read from a single sample in a study of blood T cell repertoires in COVID-19. TCRdb's copy holds only in-frame clones and misses some; the assay was immunoSEQ multiplex PCR. Here the sample spans 200,000 to 300,000 clones, approximately 80% being singletons. Sample: peripheral blood. The receptors stem from a man in his fifties or sixties with acute or convalescent COVID-19. Each CDR3 is given with its conserved first and last residue. The D gene is left open where the match is weak. Not every row has a clone size; where given, it reads once, few, many or a size class.

>TRBV7-9|.|TRBD1|TRBJ2-7
TGTGCCAGCAGCTTCGGGACAGGGCCTTACGAGCAGTACTTC
CASSFGTGPYEQYF
>TRBV4-3|.|.|TRBJ2-2
TGCGCCAGCAGCCAAGCGTGGATGTATGGCACTAGAGGGACCGGGGAGCTGTTTTTT
CASSQAWMYGTRGTGELFF
>TRBV24-1|.|.|TRBJ2-5
TGTGCCACCAGTGATTTCGGGGAGACCCAGTACTTC
CATSDFGETQYF
>TRBV28|.|TRBD1|TRBJ1-5
TGTGCCAGCAGTACGGGACAGTTAAGCAATCAGCCCCAGCATTTT
CASSTGQLSNQPQHF
>TRBV5-1|.|TRBD2|TRBJ2-1
TGCGCCAGCAGCTCAGGACTAGCCTTTAATGAGCAGTTCTTC
CASSSGLAFNEQFF
>TRBV5-5|.|.|TRBJ1-2
TGTGCCAGCAGCTCCGGACAGAACTATGGCTACACCTTC
CASSSGQNYGYTF
>TRBV7-8|.|.|TRBJ2-7
TGTGCCAGCAGCCCCTTGAGACACTCCTACGAGCAGTACTTC
CASSPLRHSYEQYF
>TRBV29-1|.|.|TRBJ2-6
TGCAGCGTTGAATCGGGCTCTGGGGCCAACGTCCTGACTTTC
CSVESGSGANVLTF
>TRBV30|few|.|TRBJ1-2
TGTGCCTGGAGTTTGCGGGGATATTGGGATGGCTACACCTTC
CAWSLRGYWDGYTF
>TRBV10-3|.|TRBD1|TRBJ2-7
TGTGCCATCAGATCCACCACCGGGACAGTCTCCTACGAGCAGTACTTC
CAIRSTTGTVSYEQYF
>TRBV7-3|.|TRBD2|TRBJ2-1
TGTGCCAGCAGCCCCCAAACCGGGACTAGCTACAATGAGCAGTTCTTC
CASSPQTGTSYNEQFF
>TRBV5-1|.|.|TRBJ1-2
TGCGCCAGCAGCCTGGGACCAGGGGACTATGGCTACACCTTC
CASSLGPGDYGYTF
>TRBV2|.|.|TRBJ2-5
TGTGCCAGCACATCTAGACCCTTCCAAGAGACCCAGTACTTC
CASTSRPFQETQYF
>TRBV4-2|.|.|TRBJ2-2
TGTGCCAGCGGCCTTTTGGGCAGGGATGGGTCCGGGGAGCTGTTTTTT
CASGLLGRDGSGELFF
>TRBV3-1/TRBV3-2|few|TRBD1|TRBJ2-1
TGTGCCAGCAGCCAGGGACAGGGGGGATACAATGAGCAGTTCTTC
CASSQGQGGYNEQFF
>TRBV28|.|TRBD1|TRBJ1-1
TGTGCCAGCGGAGAGACAGGGAGGCCTGAAGCTTTCTTT
CASGETGRPEAFF
>TRBV6-2/TRBV6-3|.|.|TRBJ2-7
TGTGCCAGCAGTTACCCGAAGGCAGGGAGCGGGCTTAAGCAGTACGAGCAGTACTTC
CASSYPKAGSGLKQYEQYF
>TRBV6-2/TRBV6-3|.|TRBD2|TRBJ2-5
TGTGCCAGCAGTTACCACTCAAGAGCGGGAGCTTCAGAGACCCAGTACTTC
CASSYHSRAGASETQYF
>TRBV6-5|.|.|TRBJ1-1
TGTGCCAGCAGTTCTCAGGTGCCCCTCACTGAAGCTTTCTTT
CASSSQVPLTEAFF
>TRBV7-5|.|.|TRBJ2-3
TGTGCCAGAAGCTCCCCCGGGGGCGGACAGGGAAGGGCAGATACGCAGTATTTT
CARSSPGGGQGRADTQYF
>TRBV13|.|.|TRBJ1-4
TGTGCCAGCAGCTCCCGTGGGCTGGGTGAAAAACTGTTTTTT
CASSSRGLGEKLFF
>TRBV9|.|.|TRBJ1-6
TGTGCCAGCAGCCCAGGTCCCCAGAATTCACCCCTCCACTTT
CASSPGPQNSPLHF
>TRBV7-6|once|TRBD1|TRBJ1-1
TGTGCCAGCAGCTCCGACACAGGGGTACGAGCTTTCTTT
CASSSDTGVRAFF
>TRBV6-5|.|TRBD1|TRBJ1-4
TGTGCCAGCAGCTGGGGACAGGGAGGTGAAAAACTGTTTTTT
CASSWGQGGEKLFF
>TRBV20-1|.|TRBD2|TRBJ2-2
TGCAGTGCTAGTAGGCTAGCGGGGGGCTCGAACACCGGGGAGCTGTTTTTT
CSASRLAGGSNTGELFF
>TRBV24-1|.|.|TRBJ2-1
TGTGCCACCAGTGATCCTCGGAGTAGCAATGAGCAGTTCTTC
CATSDPRSSNEQFF
>TRBV5-8|.|.|TRBJ2-2
TGTGCCAGCAGCTCTCGACTAGGAGTAAACACCGGGGAGCTGTTTTTT
CASSSRLGVNTGELFF